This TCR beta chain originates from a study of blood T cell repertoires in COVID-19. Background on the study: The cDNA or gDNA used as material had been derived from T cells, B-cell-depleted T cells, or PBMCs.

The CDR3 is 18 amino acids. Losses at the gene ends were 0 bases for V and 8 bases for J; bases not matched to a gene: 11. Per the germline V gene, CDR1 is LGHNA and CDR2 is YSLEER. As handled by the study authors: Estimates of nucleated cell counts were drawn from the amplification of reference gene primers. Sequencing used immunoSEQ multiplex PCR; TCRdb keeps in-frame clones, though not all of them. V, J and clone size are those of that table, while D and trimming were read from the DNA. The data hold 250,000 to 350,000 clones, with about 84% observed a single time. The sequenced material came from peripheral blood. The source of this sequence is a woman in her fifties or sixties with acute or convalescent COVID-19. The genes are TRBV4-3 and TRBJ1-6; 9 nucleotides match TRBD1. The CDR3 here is CASSQDSNRGPPHSPLHF. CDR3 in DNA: TGCGCCAGCAGCCAAGATAGTAACAGGGGGCCTCCCCATTCACCCCTCCACTTT.